What follows are 9 T cell receptor beta chains derived from one specimen sequenced in a study of blood T cells in healthy people across ages. Primed by a sample-barcoded 5' primer and a J-beta primer mix, a second PCR proceeded for roughly 6 to 12 cycles. TCRdb re-called the 5' RACE reads with MiXCR, one entry per CDR3 protein. This sample has 790,000 or so distinct CDR3 sequences; around 50% occur once, and the top ten carry approximately 18%. Sequenced: blood. The receptors originated from an elderly man in good health.

This clonotype was seen only a few times. The rearrangement links TRBV20-1 to TRBJ1-1; D ambiguous. V was cut by 0 bases and J by 0 bases, with 11 bases left in between. CDR1 and CDR2 from the germline V gene are DFQATT and SNEGSKA (reference sequence). The CDR3 is 15 amino acids. The CDR3 DNA reads TGCAGTGCTAGAGATCCCCCGGGAATGAACACTGAAGCTTTCTTT. The encoded protein is CSARDPPGMNTEAFF.

This clonotype appeared a few times. The chain has TRBV28 and TRBJ2-3, with D possibly TRBD1 on 5 matching bases. V gave up 3 bases and J gave up 1 base, with 11 bases separating them. Looked up from germline, CDR1 is MDHEN and CDR2 is SYDVKM. The CDR3 loop spans 15 amino acids. For the CDR3, the DNA is TGTGCCAGCAGTTTTCGTCTAGGGGGCACAGATACGCAGTATTTT. Protein: CASSFRLGGTDTQYF.

J is TRBJ2-7 and V is TRBV12-3 or TRBV12-4, with 15 bases lining up with TRBD2. The CDR3 sequence is 14 residues long. After removal of 4 bases from V and 7 bases from J, the junction contained 2 bases not matched to a gene. CDR3 coding DNA: TGTGCCAGCAGTTGGACTAGCGGGAGGGATGAGCAGTACTTC. As protein: CASSWTSGRDEQYF.

Of note for this clonotype: The conserved closing phenylalanine or tryptophan is absent in this CDR3, likely reflecting a read error. This chain uses TRBV7-9 with TRBJ2-1, with 8 nucleotides matching TRBD2. Germline CDR1 is SEHNR and CDR2 is FQNEAQ (reference sequence). CDR3 length equals 16 residues. With V trimmed by 0 bases and J by 5 bases, 6 bases remained unmatched. The CDR3 DNA sequence: TGTGCCAGCAGCTTAGCGACCGGGACTAGGGACAATGAGCAGTTCATC. Encoded protein: CASSLATGTRDNEQFI.

The sample holds a few counts of this clonotype. The V call is TRBV7-6, the J call TRBJ2-3; TRBD2 might be the D (6 bases). V was cut by 5 bases and J by 2 bases, with 17 bases left in between. The CDR3 totals 16 residues. Germline CDR1 SGHVS, CDR2 FNYEAQ. CDR3 nucleotide sequence: TGTGCCAGCAGCCCAGGCGGGGAGCGGGCCACAGATACGCAGTATTTT. This encodes CASSPGGERATDTQYF. The full variable domain, in which reference TRBV7-6 and TRBJ2-3 provide the parts outside the CDR3, is GAGVSQSPRYKVTKRGQDVALRCDPISGHVSLYWYRQALGQGPEFLTYFNYEAQQDKSGLPNDRFSAERPEGSISTLTIQRTEQRDSAMYRCASSPGGERATDTQYFGPGTRLTVL.

The V call is TRBV3-1, the J call TRBJ2-3, with no clear D. V shed 5 bases and J shed 5 bases, with 20 bases lying between them. CDR3 size: 16 residues. CDR1 and CDR2 (germline): LGHDT, YNNKEL (reference sequence). CDR3 in DNA: TGTGCCAGCAGCAGAAGTACACAGACCTCAGGAGATACGCAGTATTTT. This gives the protein CASSRSTQTSGDTQYF.

The chain is built from TRBV6-1 and TRBJ1-5; possibly TRBD1 for D (6 bases). The CDR3 loop spans 23 amino acids. Germline V gene sequence: CDR1 MNHNS, CDR2 SASEGT. Deletions cut 4 bases from V and 4 bases from J, with 38 bases between. The CDR3 coding sequence is TGTGCCAGCAGTGGGTTCATGGGGGCACCACTCGGGTTAAACGGATGCTTAAATCAGCCCCAGCATTTT. Its protein product is CASSGFMGAPLGLNGCLNQPQHF.

J is TRBJ2-7 and V is TRBV5-1; the match to TRBD2 covers 12 bases. V trimming: 1 base; J trimming: 6 bases; junction bases outside the gene matches: 8. The CDR3 contains 16 residues. Germline V gene sequence: CDR1 SGHRS, CDR2 YFSETQ. CDR3 DNA sequence: TGCGCCAGCAGCTTGTCACCTAGCGGGAGGGCAAGCGAGCAGTACTTC. Translated, it gives CASSLSPSGRASEQYF.

This rearrangement joins TRBV10-3 to TRBJ2-1; D unclear. CDR3 length equals 13 residues. Germline loops: CDR1 ENHRY, CDR2 SYGVKD. V shed 8 bases and J shed 4 bases, with 12 bases lying between them. The CDR3 region is CAIAADGYNEQFF. DNA for the CDR3: TGTGCCATCGCTGCGGACGGATACAATGAGCAGTTCTTC.